One sample yielded the 20 T cell receptor beta chains listed below, sequenced in a study of CD8 T cells in Susac syndrome. Random hexamers were used to reverse transcribe about 0.5 to 1 ug of RNA. TCRdb processed the immunoSEQ multiplex PCR reads anew with MiXCR; each CDR3 protein has one entry. The table lists 300,000 or so distinct CDR3 sequences, roughly 94% of them singletons. Input material: CD4+ T cells from PBMCs. These receptors were taken from a human donor with multiple sclerosis.

This chain connects TRBV5-1 to TRBJ1-1; the D gene is possibly TRBD1 (6 bases). CDR3 length: 16 amino acids. Trimming took off 0 bases at V and 0 bases at J, with 12 bases between the two ends. CDR1 is SGHRS and CDR2 is YFSETQ in the germline V gene. The CDR3 loop reads CASSLGSTGMNTEAFF. The CDR3, as DNA: TGCGCCAGCAGCTTGGGTTCAACAGGGATGAACACTGAAGCTTTCTTT.

As DNA, the CDR3 is TGCAGCGTTGGGGATACCTACGAGCAGTACTTC. Its translation: CSVGDTYEQYF. The chain carries TRBV29-1 and TRBJ2-7, with D unclear. Trimming shortened V by 4 bases and J by 2 bases, and 6 bases separated the two germline ends. Per the germline V gene, CDR1 is SQVTM and CDR2 is ANQGSEA. The CDR3 has 11 residues.

The V and J genes are TRBV10-3 and TRBJ2-2; tentative D call: TRBD2 (7 bases). The CDR3 has 15 amino acids. V was clipped by 6 bases and J by 4 bases, with 15 bases between them. Germline lookup yields CDR1 ENHRY and CDR2 SYGVKD. CDR3 sequence reads: CAIRAGAEPTGELFF. The CDR3 region has the DNA TGTGCCATCAGGGCGGGGGCGGAGCCCACCGGGGAGCTGTTTTTT.

The chain carries TRBV23-1 and TRBJ1-6; possibly TRBD1 for D (5 bases). TRBV23-1 is sorted into the ORF group, with uncertain function. The CDR3 is made up of 16 amino acids. Trimming left V 0 bases short and J 7 bases short, with 13 bases between. The CDR3, as DNA: TGCGCCAGCAGTCAATCCGACGCCCCAGGGAATTCACCCCTCCACTTT. Its protein product is CASSQSDAPGNSPLHF.

In DNA form, the CDR3 reads TGTGCCAGCAGTTTCGACAGGCGGCTGAACACTGAAGCTTTCTTT. Translated, it gives CASSFDRRLNTEAFF. J is TRBJ1-1 and V is TRBV6-5, with D tentatively TRBD1 (6 bases). The germline V and J ends were trimmed by 4 bases and 0 bases, with 12 bases remaining between them. Germline V gene data show CDR1 as MNHEY and CDR2 as SVGAGI. CDR3 length equals 15 residues.

The chain joins TRBV20-1 to TRBJ1-4; D is unresolved. Per germline, CDR1 DFQATT and CDR2 SNEGSKA (reference sequence). The V end was cut by 5 bases, the J end by 3 bases, with 10 bases between. CDR3 length equals 13 residues. In DNA form, the CDR3 reads TGCAGTGCTGGATCATCATCTAATGAAAAACTGTTTTTT. Protein sequence: CSAGSSSNEKLFF.

The gene calls are TRBV6-2 or TRBV6-3 and TRBJ1-1; 8 bases match TRBD1. V shed 2 bases and J 1 base; nucleotides not matched to a gene: 9. This CDR3 comprises 17 residues. Germline lookup yields CDR1 MNHEY and CDR2 SVGEGT. The CDR3 loop reads CASSYHGQGPKNTEAFF. CDR3 coding DNA: TGTGCCAGCAGTTACCACGGACAGGGACCGAAGAACACTGAAGCTTTCTTT.

V and J are TRBV19 and TRBJ1-1; D is possibly TRBD1 (5 bases). CDR1 and CDR2 (germline): LNHDA, SQIVND (reference sequence). V was cut by 3 bases and J by 3 bases, with 8 bases left in between. This CDR3 spans 13 amino acids. The CDR3 region is CASSISRDTEAFF. The CDR3 region has the DNA TGTGCCAGTAGTATCTCCAGGGACACTGAAGCTTTCTTT.

The chain carries TRBV2 and TRBJ2-3; D is uncertain. The CDR3 is 13 amino acids. Trimming cost V 7 bases and J 6 bases, with 14 bases left between them. CDR1 is SNHLY, CDR2 FYNNEI, per germline. The CDR3, as DNA: TGTGCCAGCACTCTACTTAGGTTGGATACGCAGTATTTT. Encoded protein: CASTLLRLDTQYF.

This chain links TRBV3-1 with TRBJ2-5; 8 bases are shared with TRBD2. The CDR3 length is 15 residues. Per the germline V gene, CDR1 is LGHDT and CDR2 is YNNKEL (reference sequence). V gave up 1 base and J gave up 2 bases; unmatched junction bases: 3. CDR3 coding DNA: TGTGCCAGCAGCCAAGTGGGGACTAGACAAGAGACCCAGTACTTC. Translated, it gives CASSQVGTRQETQYF.

The chain recombines TRBV12-3 or TRBV12-4 with TRBJ1-5; 10 nucleotides agree with TRBD1. There are 19 residues in the CDR3. V lost 7 bases and J lost 3; bases outside the gene matches: 18. The CDR3 nucleotides read TGTGCCAGCACCACCAGCCGGGACAGGGGTTCAGGTGACAATCAGCCCCAGCATTTT. Its translation is CASTTSRDRGSGDNQPQHF.

The chain combines TRBV6-2 or TRBV6-3 with TRBJ2-7, with 12 positions matching TRBD2. The CDR3 runs to 18 residues. Trimming removed 6 bases from V and 4 bases from J; junction bases left unmatched: 16. The V gene's germline CDR1 is MNHEY and CDR2 SVGEGT. The CDR3: CASSRGLAGTRGRYEQYF. CDR3 in DNA: TGTGCCAGCAGCCGCGGACTAGCGGGAACGCGCGGGAGGTACGAGCAGTACTTC.

The V gene is TRBV7-3, the J gene TRBJ2-2; a possible D gene is TRBD2 (6 bases). There are 16 residues in the CDR3. The germline V and J ends were trimmed by 1 base and 0 bases, with 9 bases remaining between them. Germline V gene data show CDR1 as SGHTA and CDR2 as FQGTGA. The chain's CDR3 is CASSLNGGTNTGELFF. CDR3 DNA: TGTGCCAGCAGCTTAAACGGCGGGACGAACACCGGGGAGCTGTTTTTT.

The count of this clonotype is one. This chain links TRBV4-2 with TRBJ2-1; D is undetermined. Trimming removed 3 bases at V and 13 bases at J, with 16 bases between. Germline CDR1 and CDR2: LGHNA and YNFKEQ. There are 13 residues in the CDR3. CDR3 sequence: CASSHRNLESQFF. The CDR3 DNA is TGTGCCAGCAGCCACAGAAACTTGGAATCCCAGTTCTTC.

V is TRBV7-9 and J is TRBJ1-1, with 7 positions matching TRBD1. The CDR3 has 14 amino acids. Germline CDR1 SEHNR, CDR2 FQNEAQ (reference sequence). J was trimmed by 3 bases and V by 5 bases; bases with no gene match: 6. CDR3 in DNA: TGTGCCAGCAGCATGAGGGGGCGAGACACTGAAGCTTTCTTT. It yields the protein CASSMRGRDTEAFF.

The chain links TRBV2 to TRBJ1-1; D possibly corresponds to TRBD1 (6 bases). This CDR3 is built from 14 residues. The germline CDR1 and CDR2 sequences are SNHLY and FYNNEI. V lost 6 bases to trimming and J lost 0 bases, with 11 bases between them. CDR3 region: CASRAGHLNTEAFF. CDR3 DNA: TGTGCCAGCAGGGCGGGACACCTGAACACTGAAGCTTTCTTT.

The chain uses TRBV6-5 and TRBJ2-5; 12 nucleotides line up with TRBD2. Germline CDR1 is MNHEY and CDR2 is SVGAGI. Losses at the gene ends were 2 bases for V and 4 bases for J; bases not matched to a gene: 14. This CDR3 region has 19 residues. The CDR3 spells CASSYIRALAGGSRETQYF. In nucleotides, the CDR3 is TGTGCCAGCAGTTACATACGAGCCCTAGCGGGAGGGTCTCGAGAGACCCAGTACTTC.

The gene calls are TRBV5-4 and TRBJ2-3, with TRBD2 matching 7 bases. Trimming removed 1 base from V and 4 bases from J; junction bases left unmatched: 6. Germline V lookup: CDR1 SGHNT, CDR2 YYREEE (reference sequence). CDR3 size: 15 residues. The CDR3 protein is CASSLNTGRSDTQYF. The CDR3 nucleotides read TGTGCCAGCAGCTTGAATACCGGGAGGTCAGATACGCAGTATTTT.

The rearrangement uses TRBV7-9 and TRBJ1-5; D perhaps matches TRBD1 (6 bases). V was cut by 3 bases and J by 1 base, with 10 bases left in between. Germline lookup yields CDR1 SEHNR and CDR2 FQNEAQ (reference sequence). CDR3 length: 15 residues. As DNA, the CDR3 is TGTGCCAGCAGCTTCGGGGACACCAGCAATCAGCCCCAGCATTTT. Residues: CASSFGDTSNQPQHF.

V is TRBV6-5 and J is TRBJ2-5, with D unclear. V gave up 2 bases and J gave up 5 bases, with 6 bases separating them. The CDR3 loop spans 12 amino acids. The germline V gene has CDR1 MNHEY and CDR2 SVGAGI. CDR3: CASSYGRETQYF. The DNA of the CDR3 is TGTGCCAGCAGTTACGGACGGGAGACCCAGTACTTC.